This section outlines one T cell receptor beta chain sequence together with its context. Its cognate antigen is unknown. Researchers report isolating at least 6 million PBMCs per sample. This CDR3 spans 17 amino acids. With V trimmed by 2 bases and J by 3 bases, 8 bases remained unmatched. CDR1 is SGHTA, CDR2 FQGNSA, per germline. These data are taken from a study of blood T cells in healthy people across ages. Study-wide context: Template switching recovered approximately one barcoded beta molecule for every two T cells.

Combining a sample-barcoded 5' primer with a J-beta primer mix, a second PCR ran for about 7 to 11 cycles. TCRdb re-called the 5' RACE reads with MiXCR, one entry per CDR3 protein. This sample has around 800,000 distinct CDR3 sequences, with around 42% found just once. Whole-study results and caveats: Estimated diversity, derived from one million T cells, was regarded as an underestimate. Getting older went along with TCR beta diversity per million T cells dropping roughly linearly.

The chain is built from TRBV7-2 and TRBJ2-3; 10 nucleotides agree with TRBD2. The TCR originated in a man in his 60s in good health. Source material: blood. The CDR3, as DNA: TGTGCCAGCAGCTTATTTGTCCTAGCGGGGGCAACAGATACGCAGTATTTT. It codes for CASSLFVLAGATDTQYF. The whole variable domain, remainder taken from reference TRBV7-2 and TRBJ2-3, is GAGVSQSPSNKVTEKGKDVELRCDPISGHTALYWYRQSLGQGLEFLIYFQGNSAPDKSGLPSDRFSAERTGGSVSTLTIQRTQQEDSAVYLCASSLFVLAGATDTQYFGPGTRLTVL.